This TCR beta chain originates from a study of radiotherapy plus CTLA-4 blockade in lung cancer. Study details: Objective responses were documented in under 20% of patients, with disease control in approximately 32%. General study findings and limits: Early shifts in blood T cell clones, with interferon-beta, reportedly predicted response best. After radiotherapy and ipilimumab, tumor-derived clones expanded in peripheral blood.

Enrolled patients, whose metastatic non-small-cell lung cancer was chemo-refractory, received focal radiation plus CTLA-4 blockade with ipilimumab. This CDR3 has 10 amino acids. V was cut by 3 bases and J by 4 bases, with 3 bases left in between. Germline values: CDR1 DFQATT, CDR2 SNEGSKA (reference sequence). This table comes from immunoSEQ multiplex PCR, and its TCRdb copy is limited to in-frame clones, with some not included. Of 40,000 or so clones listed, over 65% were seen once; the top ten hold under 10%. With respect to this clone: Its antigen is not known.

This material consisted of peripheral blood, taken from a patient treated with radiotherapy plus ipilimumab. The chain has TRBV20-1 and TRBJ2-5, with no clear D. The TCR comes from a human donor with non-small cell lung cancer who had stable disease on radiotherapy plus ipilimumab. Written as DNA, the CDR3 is TGCAGTGCTAGTGGAGAGACCCAGTACTTC. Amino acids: CSASGETQYF.